These T cell receptor beta chains were read from a single sample in a study of blood T cell repertoires in COVID-19. Profiled with immunoSEQ multiplex PCR; TCRdb holds only in-frame clones, not every one. Found here are nearly 80,000 clones, about 83% of them singletons; the top ten hold 3% to 4.5%. The sequencing input was peripheral blood. The origin of the receptors is a man in his fifties with acute or convalescent COVID-19. The CDR3 runs from the conserved cysteine through the conserved F or W. D genes are given only for firm matches. For some rows the clone size is stated as once, few or many, or as a class when expanded; others skip it.

>TRBJ2-1|.|TRBV7-2|.
CASTYGSSNEQFF
TGTGCCAGCACTTATGGGAGCTCCAATGAGCAGTTCTTC
>TRBJ1-1|TRBD1|TRBV18|.
CASSNRGEAFF
TGTGCCAGCTCGAACAGGGGAGAAGCTTTCTTT
>TRBJ1-2|.|TRBV15|.
CATSRERGVGGYTF
TGTGCCACCAGCAGAGAGCGGGGGGTGGGCGGCTACACCTTC
>TRBJ2-1|TRBD2|TRBV11-2|.
CASSQTSGSYNEQFF
TGTGCCAGCAGCCAGACTAGCGGATCCTACAATGAGCAGTTCTTC
>TRBJ1-3|.|TRBV6-2/TRBV6-3|.
CASSYYREINTIYF
TGTGCCAGCAGTTACTACAGGGAGATCAACACCATATATTTT
>TRBJ1-4|.|TRBV9|few
CASSVAGQGYEKLFF
TGTGCCAGCAGCGTAGCAGGCCAGGGGTATGAAAAACTGTTTTTT
>TRBJ1-2|.|TRBV2|once
CASSRLQVTGGYTF
TGTGCCAGCAGCCGATTACAGGTTACCGGTGGCTACACCTTC
>TRBJ2-1|.|TRBV5-1|.
CASSLGQGQSSSYNEQFF
TGCGCCAGCAGCTTAGGGCAGGGTCAATCCAGCTCCTACAATGAGCAGTTCTTC
>TRBJ2-1|TRBD2|TRBV11-3|few
CASSLQAGDNEQFF
TGTGCCAGCAGCTTACAAGCGGGGGACAATGAGCAGTTCTTC
>TRBJ2-5|TRBD1|TRBV28|.
CASSPDRAGETQYF
TGTGCCAGCAGCCCTGACAGGGCAGGAGAGACCCAGTACTTC
>TRBJ2-7|TRBD1|TRBV6-6|.
CASSSGQGTGEQYF
TGTGCCAGCAGTTCGGGACAGGGGACCGGTGAGCAGTACTTC
>TRBJ2-3|.|TRBV14|.
CASSLEIRSGSTDTQYF
TGTGCCAGCAGCCTCGAAATTCGGTCGGGGTCCACAGATACGCAGTATTTT
>TRBJ2-3|TRBD2|TRBV30|.
CAWSGGGRATDTQYF
TGTGCCTGGTCGGGTGGCGGGAGAGCCACAGATACGCAGTATTTT
>TRBJ2-1|TRBD2|TRBV7-9|.
CASSFRSGRADNEQFF
TGTGCCAGCAGCTTTCGCAGCGGGAGGGCAGACAATGAGCAGTTCTTC
>TRBJ2-1|.|TRBV27|.
CASSLRAGTYNEQFF
TGTGCCAGCAGTTTAAGGGCGGGAACCTACAATGAGCAGTTCTTC
>TRBJ2-7|.|TRBV27|.
CASSREGEMDYEQYF
TGTGCCAGCAGTCGAGAGGGGGAGATGGACTACGAGCAGTACTTC
>TRBJ2-1|TRBD2|TRBV7-9|.
CASTLSRGVYNEQFF
TGTGCCAGCACCCTTTCGCGGGGGGTCTACAATGAGCAGTTCTTC
>TRBJ2-1|TRBD2|TRBV9|.
CASSVDLGGLKNNEQFF
TGTGCCAGCAGCGTAGATTTGGGAGGGTTAAAGAACAATGAGCAGTTCTTC
>TRBJ1-3|.|TRBV30|.
CAWSIASSGNTIYF
TGTGCCTGGAGCATTGCCAGCTCTGGAAACACCATATATTTT
>TRBJ1-6|.|TRBV5-4|.
CASSPTGGSPLHF
TGTGCCAGCAGCCCGACCGGCGGGTCACCCCTCCACTTT
>TRBJ1-2|.|TRBV7-9|.
CASSIRGGELYGYTF
TGTGCCAGCAGTATACGGGGGGGAGAGCTCTATGGCTACACCTTC
>TRBJ2-1|TRBD2|TRBV5-4|.
CASSLEAGGDNEQFF
TGTGCCAGCAGCTTGGAAGCGGGGGGGGACAATGAGCAGTTCTTC
>TRBJ2-1|.|TRBV12-3/TRBV12-4|.
CASSFGQEQFF
TGTGCCAGCAGTTTTGGCCAAGAGCAGTTCTTC
>TRBJ1-6|.|TRBV4-1|few
CASSSWENNSPLHF
TGCGCCAGCAGCAGTTGGGAGAATAATTCACCCCTCCACTTT
>TRBJ1-1|.|TRBV27|.
CASSLAQRVREAFF
TGTGCCAGCAGCTTGGCACAGAGAGTTAGGGAAGCTTTCTTT
>TRBJ1-6|TRBD1|TRBV6-1|.
CASSERQGNSPLHF
TGTGCCAGCAGTGAGAGACAGGGGAATTCACCCCTCCACTTT
>TRBJ1-3|.|TRBV4-3|.
CASSQTYGGSYTIYF
TGCGCCAGCAGCCAAACCTACGGGGGGAGTTACACCATATATTTT
>TRBJ1-1|TRBD1|TRBV4-3|.
CASSQEGTGVGAFF
TGCGCCAGCAGCCAAGAGGGGACAGGGGTTGGGGCTTTCTTT
>TRBJ2-5|TRBD1|TRBV10-3|.
CAISTRGQGPETQYF
TGTGCCATCAGCACCCGGGGACAGGGGCCAGAGACCCAGTACTTC
>TRBJ1-4|.|TRBV5-1|.
CASSEQTTNEKLFF
TGCGCCAGCAGCGAACAGACAACTAATGAAAAACTGTTTTTT
>TRBJ1-1|TRBD1|TRBV11-2|.
CASSSDRVEAFF
TGTGCCAGCAGCTCGGACAGGGTGGAAGCTTTCTTT
>TRBJ2-1|.|TRBV7-9|.
CASSQRNEQFF
TGTGCCAGCAGCCAGCGCAATGAGCAGTTCTTC
>TRBJ2-3|TRBD1|TRBV4-3|.
CASSQDYLRDSYTDTQYF
TGCGCCAGCAGCCAAGATTACCTCCGGGACAGCTACACAGATACGCAGTATTTT
>TRBJ1-6|TRBD1|TRBV7-2|.
CASSLEDRGYSPLHF
TGTGCCAGCAGCTTAGAAGACAGGGGGTATTCACCCCTCCACTTT
>TRBJ2-2|TRBD1|TRBV11-3|.
CASSTPGQGTTGELFF
TGTGCCAGCAGCACTCCGGGACAGGGTACCACCGGGGAGCTGTTTTTT
>TRBJ2-7|TRBD1|TRBV5-4|.
CASSKGQETYEQYF
TGTGCCAGCAGTAAAGGACAGGAAACCTACGAGCAGTACTTC
>TRBJ1-1|.|TRBV30|.
CALRPGHSNTEAFF
TGTGCCCTCCGCCCGGGACACTCTAACACTGAAGCTTTCTTT
>TRBJ1-5|TRBD1|TRBV25-1|.
CASSVTGLNQPQHF
TGTGCCAGCAGTGTGACAGGGCTCAATCAGCCCCAGCATTTT
>TRBJ1-5|.|TRBV6-5|.
CASSYDRTNQPQHF
TGTGCCAGCAGTTACGACAGGACTAATCAGCCCCAGCATTTT
>TRBJ1-1|.|TRBV5-5|.
CASSLLGGGTEAFF
TGTGCCAGCAGCCTCTTGGGAGGGGGGACTGAAGCTTTCTTT
>TRBJ1-6|.|TRBV4-3|.
CASSQSTGPYNSPLHF
TGCGCCAGCAGCCAAAGTACAGGACCCTATAATTCACCCCTCCACTTT
>TRBJ2-2|TRBD1|TRBV5-4|once
CASSPTGDFGGELFF
TGTGCCAGCAGCCCGACAGGGGATTTCGGCGGGGAGCTGTTTTTT
>TRBJ2-5|.|TRBV9|few
CASSGQAQETQYF
TGTGCCAGCAGCGGACAGGCGCAAGAGACCCAGTACTTC